The 24 T cell receptor beta chains listed next were all sequenced from one sample in a study of identical twins. MiXCR, run by TCRdb on the 5' RACE reads, gives a single entry per CDR3 protein. Among hundreds of thousands of distinct CDR3 sequences listed, 24% were seen once. These data also formed part of another study, on T cells expressing NK-cell markers.

Sequencing was done on a sample of CD4+ T cells sorted from blood. These receptors came from a young woman in good health.

This clonotype has only a few counts. This chain connects TRBV7-8 to TRBJ1-1; D uncertain. V was cut by 8 bases and J by 2 bases, with 6 bases left in between. Germline CDR1 reads SGHVS; CDR2 reads FQNEAQ. CDR3 size: 11 residues. This CDR3 reads CASGINTEAFF. The CDR3 DNA reads TGTGCCAGCGGAATCAACACTGAAGCTTTCTTT. Full variable domain (remainder filled in from reference TRBV7-8 and TRBJ1-1): GAGVSQSPRYKVAKRGQDVALRCDPISGHVSLFWYQQALGQGPEFLTYFQNEAQLDKSGLPSDRFFAERPEGSVSTLKIQRTQQEDSAVYLCASGINTEAFFGQGTRLTVV.

In regard to this clonotype: Germline and junction disagree at one end, which may indicate a read error. V usage is TRBV10-3 and J usage is TRBJ2-7; the D call may be TRBD1 or TRBD2 (5 bases each). Germline assignment: CDR1 ENHRY and CDR2 SYGVKD. This CDR3 is 14 amino acids long. CDR3 residues: CAISATGGTYEQCF. For the CDR3, the DNA is TGTGCCATCAGTGCCACGGGTGGGACCTACGAGCAGTGCTTC.

The rearrangement uses TRBV20-1 and TRBJ2-7; TRBD1 is a possible D gene (6 bases). V lost 6 bases and J 5 bases, leaving 14 bases between the germline ends. The CDR3 has 12 amino acids. From germline, CDR1 is DFQATT and CDR2 SNEGSKA (reference sequence). The CDR3 DNA sequence: TGCAGTGCATGGGGGCGGAGAAACGAGCAGTACTTC. Translating it yields CSAWGRRNEQYF.

This clonotype was counted between two and nine times. This chain joins TRBV15 and TRBJ1-1; D ambiguous. Trimming took off 5 bases at V and 1 base at J, with 14 bases between the two ends. There are 15 residues in the CDR3. The germline gives CDR1 LNHNV, CDR2 YYDKDF (reference sequence). The CDR3 protein is CATSFQTGTNTEAFF. The CDR3 DNA is TGTGCCACCAGCTTCCAGACGGGAACGAACACTGAAGCTTTCTTT.

This clonotype has only a few counts. V and J are TRBV20-1 and TRBJ2-1; the match to TRBD1 covers 7 bases. V shed 4 bases, J shed 7 bases, and the junction held 16 bases outside the gene matches. From germline, CDR1 is DFQATT and CDR2 SNEGSKA (reference sequence). The CDR3 is made up of 16 amino acids. CDR3 sequence: CSATLFTGVAGNEQFF. CDR3 in DNA: TGCAGTGCTACCCTCTTCACAGGGGTCGCAGGGAATGAGCAGTTCTTC.

J is TRBJ1-5 and V is TRBV7-9, with TRBD1 matching over 7 bases. The CDR3 runs to 15 residues. Germline loops: CDR1 SEHNR, CDR2 FQNEAQ (reference sequence). Trimming cost V 0 bases and J 2 bases; bases outside gene matches: 1. The CDR3 DNA reads as TGTGCCAGCAGCTTAGCAGGGGGCGGCAATCAGCCCCAGCATTTT. Its protein product is CASSLAGGGNQPQHF.

The chain links TRBV7-2 to TRBJ2-1; 8 bases match TRBD1. The germline V gene has CDR1 SGHTA and CDR2 FQGNSA. This CDR3 is built from 17 residues. V shed 3 bases and J 7 bases; nucleotides not matched to a gene: 14. CDR3 residues: CASSFLRTGKRVNEQFF. The CDR3 DNA sequence: TGTGCCAGCAGCTTTCTCCGGACAGGGAAGAGGGTAAATGAGCAGTTCTTC.

The rearrangement uses TRBV5-6 and TRBJ2-5; 13 nucleotides align to TRBD2. The CDR3 is 15 amino acids. V dropped 1 base and J dropped 5; count of bases not matched to a gene: 2. Germline loops: CDR1 SGHDT, CDR2 YYEEEE. As DNA, the CDR3 is TGTGCCAGCAGCTTGACTAGCGGGGGGGCTGAGACCCAGTACTTC. Encoded protein: CASSLTSGGAETQYF.

This chain uses TRBV7-2 with TRBJ2-7; D remains ambiguous. CDR1 is SGHTA, CDR2 FQGNSA, per germline. The CDR3 has 11 residues. V was shortened by 8 bases and J by 3 bases, with 8 bases between the two germline ends. The CDR3 here is CASSTGYEQYF. Here the CDR3 DNA reads TGTGCCAGCTCCACGGGCTACGAGCAGTACTTC.

This clonotype was observed a handful of times. The gene calls are TRBV7-2 and TRBJ2-1; 8 bases line up with TRBD2. The CDR3 sequence is 15 residues long. From germline, CDR1 is SGHTA and CDR2 FQGNSA. The V and J ends lost 4 bases and 9 bases, in that order; junction bases with no gene match: 11. The CDR3 sequence is CASSSAGLGPGEQFF. DNA of the CDR3: TGTGCCAGCAGCTCAGCGGGACTAGGTCCAGGTGAGCAGTTCTTC. Variable domain in full (rest from reference TRBV7-2 and TRBJ2-1): GAGVSQSPSNKVTEKGKDVELRCDPISGHTALYWYRQSLGQGLEFLIYFQGNSAPDKSGLPSDRFSAERTGGSVSTLTIQRTQQEDSAVYLCASSSAGLGPGEQFFGPGTRLTVL.

This sequence joins TRBV3-1 and TRBJ1-2, with TRBD1 matching 7 bases. The V gene's germline CDR1 is LGHDT and CDR2 YNNKEL (reference sequence). The V segment lost 0 bases and the J segment 7 bases; nucleotides outside the gene matches: 5. The CDR3 runs 14 residues. CDR3 loop: CASSQEGQGGGYTF. In nucleotides, the CDR3 is TGTGCCAGCAGCCAAGAAGGGCAGGGGGGTGGCTACACCTTC.

The chain has TRBV6-2 or TRBV6-3 and TRBJ1-5, with D uncertain. Trimming left V 4 bases short and J 7 bases short, with 20 bases between. In germline, CDR1 is MNHEY, CDR2 SVGEGT. The CDR3 has 16 residues. The CDR3 coding sequence is TGTGCCAGCAGTTTAAACCTCAGCGGCTGGAAGCAGCCCCAGCATTTT. Its protein is CASSLNLSGWKQPQHF.

This clonotype was counted only a few times. J is TRBJ1-2 and V is TRBV12-3 or TRBV12-4; D unresolved. V was clipped by 5 bases and J by 4 bases, with 17 bases between them. The CDR3 length is 15 residues. In nucleotides, the CDR3 is TGTGCCAGCAGTCTACCTCGCAGAGCTACCTATGGCTACACCTTC. Amino acids: CASSLPRRATYGYTF.

The chain employs TRBV20-1 and TRBJ2-1, with 10 bases identical to TRBD2. Germline V gene sequence: CDR1 DFQATT, CDR2 SNEGSKA (reference sequence). The V segment lost 6 bases and the J segment 4 bases; nucleotides outside the gene matches: 9. This CDR3 has 15 residues. The CDR3 DNA follows: TGCAGTGCCACACACCTAGCGGGAGCGTACAATGAGCAGTTCTTC. Translated, it gives CSATHLAGAYNEQFF.

This clonotype was counted only a few times. This sequence joins TRBV7-2 and TRBJ2-2; 8 nucleotides agree with TRBD1. This CDR3 spans 14 amino acids. Germline V gene lookup returns CDR1 SGHTA and CDR2 FQGNSA. J was trimmed by 5 bases and V by 5 bases; bases with no gene match: 4. The CDR3 DNA reads TGTGCCAGCAGCGGGAGACAGGGGACCGGGGAGCTGTTTTTT. Translation: CASSGRQGTGELFF.

The chain employs TRBV4-1 and TRBJ1-6; maybe TRBD1 (6 bases). Germline V gene sequence: CDR1 MGHRA, CDR2 YSYEKL. The CDR3 extends over 16 amino acids. Trimming removed 2 bases from V and 7 bases from J, with 15 bases in between. CDR3 protein: CASSQPSGQRNSPLHF. CDR3 DNA sequence: TGCGCCAGCAGCCAACCCTCTGGACAGAGAAATTCACCCCTCCACTTT.

This clonotype occurred a few times. V and J are TRBV12-3 or TRBV12-4 and TRBJ2-1; D is possibly TRBD2 (7 bases). V lost 7 bases and J lost 6, with 13 bases in between. The CDR3 totals 13 residues. Here the CDR3 reads CASNLGGANEQFF. The CDR3 DNA follows: TGTGCCAGCAACTTGGGGGGGGCCAATGAGCAGTTCTTC.

This clonotype was counted a few times. The V gene is TRBV29-1, the J gene TRBJ2-5, with 9 bases that match TRBD2. CDR1 is SQVTM, CDR2 ANQGSEA, per germline. The CDR3 covers 12 residues. The CDR3 region has the DNA TGCAGTGTGCGGGGGGGCCAAGAGACCCAGTACTTC. This sequence encodes CSVRGGQETQYF.

Here the CDR3 DNA reads TGTGCCAGCAGCCCTGCGGGGGTAGGTGAGACCCAGTACTTC. Its protein product is CASSPAGVGETQYF. V and J are TRBV7-3 and TRBJ2-5, with 7 bases aligning to TRBD2. The CDR3 covers 14 residues. CDR1 and CDR2 (germline): SGHTA, FQGTGA. Trimming at V came to 5 bases and at J to 5 bases, leaving 8 bases not matched to a gene.

This chain connects TRBV20-1 to TRBJ1-4, with 9 nucleotides matching TRBD1. The CDR3 runs 14 residues. Germline V gives CDR1 DFQATT, CDR2 SNEGSKA (reference sequence). Losses at the gene ends were 5 bases for V and 7 bases for J; bases not matched to a gene: 8. The CDR3 here is CSAGTGGAGEKLFF. As DNA, the CDR3 is TGCAGTGCTGGCACAGGGGGCGCGGGTGAAAAACTGTTTTTT.

This clonotype was counted a few times. The rearrangement links TRBV20-1 to TRBJ2-7; no firm D call. The CDR3 is 14 residues long. V lost 3 bases and J lost 0, with 12 bases in between. CDR1 is DFQATT, CDR2 SNEGSKA, per germline (reference sequence). In DNA form, the CDR3 reads TGCAGTGCTAGGGGGTCAATTTACTCCTACGAGCAGTACTTC. Its translation is CSARGSIYSYEQYF.

This clonotype turned up a few times. The CDR3 protein is CASSPMGGGTEAFF. In nucleotides, the CDR3 is TGTGCCAGCAGCCCCATGGGGGGTGGGACTGAAGCTTTCTTT. The chain employs TRBV7-2 and TRBJ1-1, with D maybe TRBD1 (5 bases). This CDR3 has 14 amino acids. Germline V gene lookup returns CDR1 SGHTA and CDR2 FQGNSA. V was shortened by 5 bases and J by 5 bases, with 15 bases between the two germline ends.

The chain recombines TRBV28 with TRBJ2-1; a weak D match, TRBD1 (5 bases). The CDR3 spans 13 residues. V shed 6 bases and J shed 9 bases, with 15 bases lying between them. Looked up from germline, CDR1 is MDHEN and CDR2 is SYDVKM. In DNA, the CDR3 is TGTGCCAGCAGGCCCCCTGGGGCCGTTGAGCAGTTCTTC. Protein: CASRPPGAVEQFF.

This clonotype was picked up one time. The V call is TRBV20-1, the J call TRBJ1-1, with 8 positions matching TRBD1. The CDR3 has 14 residues. Germline CDR1 DFQATT, CDR2 SNEGSKA (reference sequence). J was trimmed by 3 bases and V by 1 base; bases with no gene match: 4. The CDR3: CSARGSGGHTEAFF. The CDR3 nucleotides read TGCAGTGCTAGAGGGTCAGGGGGCCACACTGAAGCTTTCTTT.